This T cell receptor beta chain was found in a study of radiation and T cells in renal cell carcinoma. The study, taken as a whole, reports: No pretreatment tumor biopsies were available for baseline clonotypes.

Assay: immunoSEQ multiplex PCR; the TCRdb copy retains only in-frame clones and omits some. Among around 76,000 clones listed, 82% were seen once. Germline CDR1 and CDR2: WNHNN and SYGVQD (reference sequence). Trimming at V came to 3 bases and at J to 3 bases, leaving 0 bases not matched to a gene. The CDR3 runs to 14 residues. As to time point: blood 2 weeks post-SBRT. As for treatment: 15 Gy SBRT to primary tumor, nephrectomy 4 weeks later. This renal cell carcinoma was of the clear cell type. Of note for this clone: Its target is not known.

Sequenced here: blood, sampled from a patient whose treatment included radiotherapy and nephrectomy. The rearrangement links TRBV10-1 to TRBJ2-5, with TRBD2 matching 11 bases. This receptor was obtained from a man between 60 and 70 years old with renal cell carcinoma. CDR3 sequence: CASSELAGEETQYF. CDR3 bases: TGCGCCAGCAGTGAACTAGCGGGAGAAGAGACCCAGTACTTC.